The sample holds one count of the clone carrying this T cell receptor beta chain. The target antigen is unknown. Donors likely had unrecorded immune exposures despite being nominally healthy when sampled. The CDR3 spans 13 residues. The trim removed 2 bases at V and 11 bases at J, leaving 9 bases unmatched. The germline gives CDR1 GTSNPN, CDR2 SVGIG (reference sequence). The sample originates from a study of cytomegalovirus exposure and HLA in healthy donors. Broader study findings: It has been reported that TCR beta sequences accurately predicted the HLA-A and HLA-B alleles of most subjects.

The primer mix had 60 Vbeta and 13 Jbeta primers. The table came from immunoSEQ multiplex PCR; TCRdb's copy has only in-frame clones and leaves some out. This sample has fewer than 200,000 clones, with approximately 70% found just once. This chain uses TRBV30 with TRBJ1-2, with TRBD1 identical over 9 bases. Material for sequencing was PBMCs. This TCR derives from a man in his forties or fifties in good health and CMV-seropositive. CDR3 coding DNA: TGTGCCTGGAGTTCCGGGACAGGGTTGAGGTACACCTTC. Its protein is CAWSSGTGLRYTF.